Sequencing of this T cell receptor (beta chain) was carried out in a study of blood T cell repertoires in COVID-19. Whole-study context: Acute and convalescent COVID-19 samples came from the United States, Italy and Spain. From T cells, B-cell-depleted T cells, or PBMCs came the material, which was cDNA or gDNA.

The germline gives CDR1 MRHNA, CDR2 SNTAGT. V lost 6 bases, J lost 5 bases, and 10 bases stayed unmatched. The CDR3 covers 15 residues. Clones were read by immunoSEQ multiplex PCR, and TCRdb kept only the in-frame ones, dropping some. The table has about 140,000 clones, more than 75% seen once. Material: peripheral blood. The receptor's source is a human donor with acute or convalescent COVID-19. The donor label of this sample is uncertain. The rearrangement links TRBV6-4 to TRBJ2-7, with 10 positions matching TRBD2. The CDR3 here is CASRGKREGRHEQYV. CDR3 DNA: TGTGCCAGCAGAGGTAAGCGGGAGGGCCGTCACGAGCAGTACGTC.